A single sample is the source of the 28 T cell receptor beta chains below, sequenced in a study of cytomegalovirus exposure and HLA in healthy donors (TCRdb year 2017). Library preparation employed the immunoSEQ multiplex PCR assay. The multiplex PCR relied on a mix of 60 forward primers for TCR Vbeta segments and 13 reverse primers for TCR Jbeta segments. The table was pulled from immuneACCESS by TCRdb, which kept in-frame rearrangements only. Such tables lose some clones; where checked, under half of the loss comes from unresolved V genes, and the rest has no known cause. This sample holds around 100,000 clones; 65% to 80% were observed only once. In total, the top ten clones hold roughly 10% of the sample. The material sequenced was PBMCs. These receptors were collected from a man over 45 in good health and CMV-seronegative.

This chain joins TRBV30 and TRBJ2-7; 7 nucleotides match TRBD1. V lost 4 bases to trimming and J lost 0 bases; unmatched junction nucleotides: 9. This CDR3 has 15 amino acids. From germline, CDR1 is GTSNPN and CDR2 SVGIG (reference sequence). The CDR3 bases are TGTGCCTGGACCCCCTGGGACAGTGACTCCTACGAGCAGTACTTC. This translates into CAWTPWDSDSYEQYF.

This clone was seen a few times. CDR3 DNA: TGTGCCAGCAGTGTATTTTACGAGCAGTACTTC. It is translated as CASSVFYEQYF. The V gene is TRBV6-1, the J gene TRBJ2-7; D not certain. V lost 4 bases, J lost 4 bases, and 5 bases lay in between. The V gene's germline CDR1 is MNHNS and CDR2 SASEGT. This CDR3 spans 11 amino acids.

The chain links TRBV9 to TRBJ2-2, with 15 bases aligning to TRBD2. The germline V gene has CDR1 SGDLS and CDR2 YYNGEE. V trimming: 4 bases; J trimming: 5 bases; junction bases outside the gene matches: 12. The CDR3 has 19 amino acids. CDR3 DNA sequence: TGTGCCAGCAGCTATGTCCCGGGACTAGCGGGAGGAGAAACCGGGGAGCTGTTTTTT. As protein: CASSYVPGLAGGETGELFF.

This chain's CDR3 is CASSFRERARQETQYF. The CDR3 nucleotides read TGTGCCAGCAGCTTTCGAGAAAGAGCGCGCCAAGAGACCCAGTACTTC. J is TRBJ2-5 and V is TRBV7-9; D unresolved. With 3 bases removed from V and 1 base from J, the gap between germline ends came to 15 bases. This CDR3 is 16 amino acids long. The germline V gene encodes CDR1 SEHNR and CDR2 FQNEAQ (reference sequence).

The chain is built from TRBV4-1 and TRBJ1-1; D is unresolved. CDR1 and CDR2 from the germline V gene are MGHRA and YSYEKL. The CDR3 is 17 amino acids. The V gene lost 4 bases and the J gene lost 6 bases, with 24 bases spanning the gap. The CDR3 DNA is TGCGCCAGCAGCCCGATGGTTGGAGTTACGGGGATTGCTGAAGCTTTCTTT. Its translation is CASSPMVGVTGIAEAFF.

CDR3 sequence (DNA): TGTGCCAGCAGCAACTACCCTCCCTACGAGCAGTACTTC. It is translated as CASSNYPPYEQYF. The rearrangement links TRBV6-5 to TRBJ2-7; D remains ambiguous. The V gene lost 6 bases and the J gene lost 2 bases, with 11 bases spanning the gap. The CDR3 length is 13 residues. CDR1 and CDR2 from the germline V gene are MNHEY and SVGAGI.

The genes are TRBV7-2 and TRBJ2-1; 7 positions agree with TRBD1. CDR1 SGHTA and CDR2 FQGNSA come from the germline V gene. With V trimmed by 2 bases and J by 4 bases, 2 bases remained unmatched. This CDR3 is built from 14 residues. In nucleotides, the CDR3 is TGTGCCAGCAGCTTAAAGGGGGCTTACAATGAGCAGTTCTTC. It encodes CASSLKGAYNEQFF.

This clone was detected only once. The chain recombines TRBV14 with TRBJ2-1, with 7 nucleotides matching TRBD1. The CDR3 has 15 residues. Germline loops: CDR1 SGHDN, CDR2 FVKESK. V shed 4 bases and J 0 bases; nucleotides not matched to a gene: 3. As DNA, the CDR3 is TGTGCCAGCAGCCTAACAGGGGACTCCTACAATGAGCAGTTCTTC. It translates to CASSLTGDSYNEQFF.

This clone was seen only once. V gene TRBV7-7 combines with J gene TRBJ2-2, with 11 bases identical to TRBD2. The CDR3 has 14 amino acids. CDR1 is SSHAT, CDR2 FNYEAQ, per germline (reference sequence). Losses at the gene ends were 4 bases for V and 7 bases for J; bases not matched to a gene: 2. For the CDR3, the DNA is TGTGCCAGCAGCTCGACTAGCGGGAACGGGGAGCTGTTTTTT. Translated: CASSSTSGNGELFF.

The rearrangement links TRBV11-3 to TRBJ1-1; D is uncertain. Trimming pared 2 bases from V and 4 bases from J, leaving 11 bases between. The CDR3 loop spans 14 amino acids. Germline V CDR1 and CDR2: SGHNT, YENEEA. The CDR3 loop is CASSLSEFATEAFF. As DNA, the CDR3 is TGTGCCAGCAGCTTAAGTGAGTTTGCCACTGAAGCTTTCTTT.

The rearrangement joins TRBV15 to TRBJ2-5, with a possible D match to TRBD2 (6 bases). Germline loops: CDR1 LNHNV, CDR2 YYDKDF (reference sequence). The ends were cut back, 8 bases at V and 5 bases at J, with 15 bases in the middle. This CDR3 contains 13 residues. CDR3 loop: CATCTGVCETQYF. The CDR3 region has the DNA TGTGCCACCTGCACGGGGGTCTGCGAGACCCAGTACTTC.

The gene calls are TRBV2 and TRBJ1-2; 7 positions match TRBD1. Germline V gene data show CDR1 as SNHLY and CDR2 as FYNNEI. CDR3 length: 13 amino acids. With 8 bases clipped from V and 0 bases from J, the junction kept 3 bases outside the gene matches. CDR3 in DNA: TGTGCCAGCCGGGACAGAACTAACTATGGCTACACCTTC. This translates into CASRDRTNYGYTF. Supplemented by reference TRBV2 and TRBJ1-2, the full variable domain reads EPEVTQTPSHQVTQMGQEVILRCVPISNHLYFYWYRQILGQKVEFLVSFYNNEISEKSEIFDDQFSVERPDGSNFTLKIRSTKLEDSAMYFCASRDRTNYGYTFGSGTRLTVV.

The chain employs TRBV7-3 and TRBJ1-6; 7 positions match TRBD1. The CDR3 is 15 residues long. The germline V gene has CDR1 SGHTA and CDR2 FQGTGA. The V and J ends lost 5 bases and 7 bases, in that order; junction bases with no gene match: 8. CDR3 nucleotides: TGTGCCAGCAGCCAGTACTCGGGACAGAATTCACCCCTCCACTTT. Its translation: CASSQYSGQNSPLHF.

This clone has only one observation. This chain connects TRBV27 to TRBJ1-2; 7 nucleotides align to TRBD1. The J segment lost 0 bases and the V segment lost 6 bases, leaving 4 bases of the junction unmatched. The CDR3 is 14 amino acids. CDR1 and CDR2 from the germline V gene are MNHEY and SMNVEV (reference sequence). CDR3 sequence reads: CASRWRGPNYGYTF. Here the CDR3 DNA reads TGTGCCAGCAGGTGGAGGGGGCCTAACTATGGCTACACCTTC.

DNA for the CDR3: TGTGCCAGCAGCTCCAGGGGGTCGGACACTGAAGCTTTCTTT. Protein sequence: CASSSRGSDTEAFF. The chain carries TRBV11-2 and TRBJ1-1; 7 bases are a match to TRBD1. V was clipped by 4 bases and J by 3 bases; unmatched bases: 5. The CDR3 sequence is 14 residues long. The germline V gene has CDR1 SGHAT and CDR2 FQNNGV.

The J gene is TRBJ1-3, the V gene TRBV4-3; D is ambiguous. The CDR3 is made up of 14 amino acids. V dropped 2 bases and J dropped 0 bases, with 5 bases sitting between them. The germline CDR1 and CDR2 sequences are LGHNA and YSLEER. Here the CDR3 DNA reads TGCGCCAGCAGCCAATCCATCTCTGGAAACACCATATATTTT. This translates into CASSQSISGNTIYF.

This sequence joins TRBV5-1 and TRBJ1-2, with TRBD1 identical over 9 bases. V shed 4 bases and J 8 bases; nucleotides not matched to a gene: 9. This CDR3 is built from 14 residues. In germline, CDR1 is SGHRS, CDR2 YFSETQ. CDR3 region: CASSQWGTGYGYTF. CDR3 DNA: TGCGCCAGCAGCCAGTGGGGGACAGGGTACGGCTACACCTTC.

The chain employs TRBV7-2 and TRBJ2-7; 7 nucleotides line up with TRBD2. Germline loops: CDR1 SGHTA, CDR2 FQGNSA. V shed 5 bases and J 3 bases; nucleotides not matched to a gene: 10. The CDR3 loop spans 15 amino acids. The CDR3 loop reads CASSPMAGALYEQYF. The CDR3 coding sequence is TGTGCCAGCAGCCCCATGGCGGGAGCCCTCTACGAGCAGTACTTC.

This chain uses TRBV28 with TRBJ2-1, with 7 nucleotides matching TRBD2. Unmatched junction bases numbered 8, after V lost 6 bases and J lost 9 bases. The CDR3 length is 13 residues. CDR1 and CDR2 (germline): MDHEN, SYDVKM. CDR3 amino acids: CASRPSGIGEQFF. Written as DNA, the CDR3 is TGTGCCAGCAGGCCAAGCGGGATAGGTGAGCAGTTCTTC. The full variable domain, with the rest looked up from reference TRBV28 and TRBJ2-1, is DVKVTQSSRYLVKRTGEKVFLECVQDMDHENMFWYRQDPGLGLRLIYFSYDVKMKEKGDIPEGYSVSREKKERFSLILESASTNQTSMYLCASRPSGIGEQFFGPGTRLTVL.

The V gene is TRBV9, the J gene TRBJ1-6, with D tentatively TRBD1 (5 bases). Trimming left V 0 bases short and J 6 bases short, with 7 bases between. The CDR3 is 14 residues long. Per the germline V gene, CDR1 is SGDLS and CDR2 is YYNGEE. The CDR3 loop reads CASSVAGRNSPLHF. The DNA for the CDR3 is TGTGCCAGCAGCGTAGCAGGGCGTAATTCACCCCTCCACTTT.

The chain is built from TRBV6-4 and TRBJ1-5, with unresolved D. This CDR3 contains 13 residues. V lost 4 bases to trimming and J lost 7 bases, with 11 bases between them. The germline CDR1 and CDR2 sequences are MRHNA and SNTAGT. Here the CDR3 DNA reads TGTGCCAGCAGTGCCGGGGAACGACAGCCCCAGCATTTT. It is translated as CASSAGERQPQHF.

The rearrangement links TRBV10-1 to TRBJ2-1; 10 bases map to TRBD1. This CDR3 contains 19 residues. V gave up 8 bases and J gave up 3 bases; unmatched junction bases: 19. The germline V gene has CDR1 WNHNN and CDR2 SYGVQD (reference sequence). CDR3 residues: CASPTPRQGALSFYNEQFF. The DNA for the CDR3 is TGCGCCAGCCCCACGCCACGACAGGGGGCTCTATCATTCTACAATGAGCAGTTCTTC.

The chain has TRBV28 and TRBJ2-5, with TRBD2 matching over 7 bases. CDR1 is MDHEN, CDR2 SYDVKM, per germline. This CDR3 spans 15 amino acids. Unmatched junction bases numbered 9, after V lost 3 bases and J lost 5 bases. CDR3 DNA sequence: TGTGCCAGCAGTTTTGGGGGGGGTAGTCAGGAGACCCAGTACTTC. Its translation is CASSFGGGSQETQYF.

The chain recombines TRBV15 with TRBJ2-5, with 12 bases fitting TRBD1. Trimming removed 4 bases from V and 4 bases from J; junction bases left unmatched: 13. The CDR3 runs to 18 residues. Germline V gives CDR1 LNHNV, CDR2 YYDKDF (reference sequence). The CDR3 DNA sequence: TGTGCCACCAGCACCTTCCACAGGGGACAGGGGGCACGAGAGACCCAGTACTTC. Translating gives CATSTFHRGQGARETQYF.

The chain employs TRBV27 and TRBJ1-4; the match to TRBD1 covers 7 bases. CDR3 length: 13 residues. The V and J ends lost 6 bases and 8 bases, in that order; junction bases with no gene match: 6. The germline V gene encodes CDR1 MNHEY and CDR2 SMNVEV (reference sequence). The CDR3 DNA reads as TGTGCCAGCAGCCGACAGGGCGAAGAAAAACTGTTTTTT. Translation gives CASSRQGEEKLFF.

The rearrangement joins TRBV28 to TRBJ1-1, with a tentative D call TRBD1 (6 bases). The CDR3 sequence is 16 residues long. Germline loops: CDR1 MDHEN, CDR2 SYDVKM. V dropped 9 bases and J dropped 0 bases, with 20 bases sitting between them. The CDR3 is CARRGSRPIMNTEAFF. The CDR3 DNA reads as TGTGCCAGGAGGGGGTCCCGACCTATTATGAACACTGAAGCTTTCTTT.

The chain combines TRBV10-3 with TRBJ1-5, with D hard to call. The CDR3 is made up of 14 amino acids. In germline, CDR1 is ENHRY, CDR2 SYGVKD. Trimming removed 5 bases at V and 2 bases at J, with 10 bases between. As DNA, the CDR3 is TGTGCCATCAGTAACAGTCAGGGCAATCAGCCCCAGCATTTT. Amino acids: CAISNSQGNQPQHF.

The chain links TRBV7-9 to TRBJ2-1; 8 bases are shared with TRBD2. The CDR3 sequence is 14 residues long. In germline, CDR1 is SEHNR, CDR2 FQNEAQ (reference sequence). CDR3 in amino acids: CSTPSTSGYNEQFF. In DNA, the CDR3 is TGTTCCACCCCCAGTACTAGCGGATACAATGAGCAGTTCTTC.